These T cell receptor beta chains were read from a single sample in a study of siplizumab effects on memory and regulatory T cells. Assay used: immunoSEQ multiplex PCR; TCRdb lists only in-frame clones, some missing. The top ten hold roughly 0.033% of the sample, which has over 85,000 clones, roughly 95% seen once. Sequencing was carried out using naive CD4+ T cells sorted from blood. These receptor sequences come from a human donor in good health. Both conserved end residues are part of each CDR3. The D gene is left open where the match is weak. Clone size is stated in some rows and not others, as once, few, many or a class when expanded.

clone_size: .
v_call: TRBV10-1
j_call: TRBJ2-1
d_call: TRBD2
cdr3_aa: CASSPGLAGGGDEQFF
cdr3_nt: TGCGCCAGCAGCCCCGGACTAGCGGGGGGCGGGGATGAGCAGTTCTTC

clone_size: .
v_call: TRBV5-1
j_call: TRBJ2-2
d_call: TRBD2
cdr3_aa: CASSLVAGDYTGELFF
cdr3_nt: TGCGCCAGCAGCTTGGTAGCGGGGGACTACACCGGGGAGCTGTTTTTT

clone_size: .
v_call: TRBV7-2
j_call: TRBJ2-7
d_call: .
cdr3_aa: CASSLEFSYEQYF
cdr3_nt: TGTGCCAGCAGCTTAGAGTTCTCCTACGAGCAGTACTTC

clone_size: .
v_call: TRBV4-1
j_call: TRBJ2-5
d_call: .
cdr3_aa: CASSQPAVLQETQYF
cdr3_nt: TGCGCCAGCAGCCAGCCGGCGGTGCTCCAAGAGACCCAGTACTTC

clone_size: .
v_call: TRBV4-2
j_call: TRBJ2-5
d_call: TRBD1
cdr3_aa: CASGITGGQETQYF
cdr3_nt: TGTGCCAGCGGAATCACAGGGGGCCAAGAGACCCAGTACTTC

clone_size: once
v_call: TRBV18
j_call: TRBJ2-1
d_call: TRBD2
cdr3_aa: CASSLQGLAVYNEQFF
cdr3_nt: TGTGCCAGCTCACTGCAGGGACTAGCGGTCTACAATGAGCAGTTCTTC

clone_size: .
v_call: TRBV11-2
j_call: TRBJ2-6
d_call: .
cdr3_aa: CASSPGGAGANVLTF
cdr3_nt: TGTGCCAGCAGCCCCGGTGGGGCTGGGGCCAACGTCCTGACTTTC

clone_size: .
v_call: TRBV28
j_call: TRBJ2-7
d_call: TRBD1
cdr3_aa: CASSSRQGMAYEQYF
cdr3_nt: TGTGCCAGCAGCTCCAGACAGGGGATGGCCTACGAGCAGTACTTC

clone_size: .
v_call: TRBV28
j_call: TRBJ2-2
d_call: TRBD1
cdr3_aa: CASSRGTGRTGELFF
cdr3_nt: TGTGCCAGCAGCCGGGGGACAGGGAGGACCGGGGAGCTGTTTTTT

clone_size: .
v_call: TRBV19
j_call: TRBJ1-1
d_call: TRBD1
cdr3_aa: CASSVTGENTEAFF
cdr3_nt: TGTGCCAGTAGTGTTACAGGGGAGAACACTGAAGCTTTCTTT

clone_size: .
v_call: TRBV7-5
j_call: TRBJ2-4
d_call: .
cdr3_aa: CVRSLSRFNSRSNIQYF
cdr3_nt: TGTGTCAGAAGCTTAAGTCGTTTTAATTCGCGATCGAACATTCAGTACTTC

clone_size: .
v_call: TRBV7-6
j_call: TRBJ1-3
d_call: .
cdr3_aa: CASSLDGYGNTIYF
cdr3_nt: TGTGCCAGCAGCTTAGATGGGTACGGAAACACCATATATTTT

clone_size: once
v_call: TRBV2
j_call: TRBJ2-1
d_call: .
cdr3_aa: CASSDLSGQRDYNEQFF
cdr3_nt: TGTGCCAGCAGTGATTTGTCGGGCCAACGGGACTACAATGAGCAGTTCTTC

clone_size: .
v_call: TRBV20-1
j_call: TRBJ2-7
d_call: .
cdr3_aa: CSARDHGEQYF
cdr3_nt: TGCAGTGCTAGAGATCATGGGGAGCAGTACTTC

clone_size: .
v_call: TRBV2
j_call: TRBJ1-2
d_call: .
cdr3_aa: CASKYETPYGYTF
cdr3_nt: TGTGCCAGCAAGTATGAGACACCATATGGCTACACCTTC

clone_size: .
v_call: TRBV28
j_call: TRBJ2-6
d_call: .
cdr3_aa: CASSLQQGRWANVLTF
cdr3_nt: TGTGCCAGCAGTTTACAGCAGGGGAGGTGGGCCAACGTCCTGACTTTC

clone_size: once
v_call: TRBV2
j_call: TRBJ1-2
d_call: .
cdr3_aa: CASTMIDYGYTF
cdr3_nt: TGTGCCAGCACGATGATCGACTATGGCTACACCTTC

clone_size: .
v_call: TRBV28
j_call: TRBJ2-5
d_call: TRBD2
cdr3_aa: CASISLVAGHQETQYF
cdr3_nt: TGTGCCAGCATCTCACTGGTAGCGGGCCACCAAGAGACCCAGTACTTC

clone_size: .
v_call: TRBV7-3
j_call: TRBJ1-2
d_call: .
cdr3_aa: CASSSPTGRLLNYGYTF
cdr3_nt: TGTGCCAGCAGCTCTCCGACCGGGCGGCTTCTTAACTATGGCTACACCTTC

clone_size: .
v_call: TRBV7-9
j_call: TRBJ1-1
d_call: .
cdr3_aa: CASGFGSGGGAFF
cdr3_nt: TGTGCCAGCGGTTTCGGGTCGGGCGGAGGAGCTTTCTTT

clone_size: .
v_call: TRBV9
j_call: TRBJ1-5
d_call: .
cdr3_aa: CASSVDPSNEPQHF
cdr3_nt: TGTGCCAGCAGCGTAGACCCCTCGAATGAGCCCCAGCATTTT

clone_size: .
v_call: TRBV11-2
j_call: TRBJ1-2
d_call: .
cdr3_aa: CASSPGGAYGYTF
cdr3_nt: TGTGCCAGCAGCCCGGGGGGCGCCTATGGCTACACCTTC

clone_size: few
v_call: TRBV6-6
j_call: TRBJ1-6
d_call: .
cdr3_aa: CASSYVHGSPLHF
cdr3_nt: TGTGCCAGCAGTTATGTCCACGGTTCACCCCTCCACTTT

clone_size: .
v_call: TRBV27
j_call: TRBJ1-5
d_call: TRBD1
cdr3_aa: CASSSRGQGNQPQHF
cdr3_nt: TGTGCCAGCAGTTCCCGGGGACAGGGAAATCAGCCCCAGCATTTT

clone_size: .
v_call: TRBV28
j_call: TRBJ2-7
d_call: .
cdr3_aa: CASTSEPTYEQYF
cdr3_nt: TGTGCCAGCACTAGCGAACCTACCTACGAGCAGTACTTC

clone_size: .
v_call: TRBV4-1
j_call: TRBJ2-1
d_call: TRBD2
cdr3_aa: CASSRPSGGVVNEQFF
cdr3_nt: TGCGCCAGCAGCCGACCTAGCGGGGGGGTCGTCAATGAGCAGTTCTTC

clone_size: .
v_call: TRBV28
j_call: TRBJ1-5
d_call: .
cdr3_aa: CASTGGNQPQHF
cdr3_nt: TGTGCCAGCACAGGGGGCAATCAGCCCCAGCATTTT

clone_size: .
v_call: TRBV19
j_call: TRBJ2-1
d_call: TRBD2
cdr3_aa: CASSLPSGEGYNEQFF
cdr3_nt: TGTGCCAGTAGTCTTCCTAGCGGGGAAGGCTACAATGAGCAGTTCTTC

clone_size: .
v_call: TRBV7-9
j_call: TRBJ1-3
d_call: .
cdr3_aa: CASSLGDWSMGGNTIYF
cdr3_nt: TGTGCCAGCAGCTTAGGAGACTGGTCAATGGGAGGAAACACCATATATTTT

clone_size: once
v_call: TRBV28
j_call: TRBJ1-5
d_call: TRBD1
cdr3_aa: CASTLGQVNLQPQHF
cdr3_nt: TGTGCCAGCACTTTGGGACAGGTCAATTTACAGCCCCAGCATTTT

clone_size: .
v_call: TRBV28
j_call: TRBJ1-5
d_call: .
cdr3_aa: CASSLWGSNQPQHF
cdr3_nt: TGTGCCAGCAGTCTTTGGGGGAGCAATCAGCCCCAGCATTTT

clone_size: .
v_call: TRBV29-1
j_call: TRBJ2-1
d_call: TRBD2
cdr3_aa: CSVRLRLAGDLGEQFF
cdr3_nt: TGCAGCGTCCGCTTACGATTAGCGGGGGACTTAGGTGAGCAGTTCTTC